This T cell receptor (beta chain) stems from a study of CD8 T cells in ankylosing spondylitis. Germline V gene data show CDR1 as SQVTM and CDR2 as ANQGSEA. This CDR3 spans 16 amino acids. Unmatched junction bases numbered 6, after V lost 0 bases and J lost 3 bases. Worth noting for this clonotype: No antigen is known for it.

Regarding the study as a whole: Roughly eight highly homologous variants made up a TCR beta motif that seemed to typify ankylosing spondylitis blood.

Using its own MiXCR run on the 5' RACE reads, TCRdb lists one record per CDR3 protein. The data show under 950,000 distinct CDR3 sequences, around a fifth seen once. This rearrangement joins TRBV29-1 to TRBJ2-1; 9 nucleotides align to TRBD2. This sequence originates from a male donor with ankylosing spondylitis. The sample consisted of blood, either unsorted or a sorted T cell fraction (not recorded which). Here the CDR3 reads CSVEEPRLAVYNEQFF. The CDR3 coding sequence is TGCAGCGTTGAAGAGCCCAGACTAGCGGTCTACAATGAGCAGTTCTTC.